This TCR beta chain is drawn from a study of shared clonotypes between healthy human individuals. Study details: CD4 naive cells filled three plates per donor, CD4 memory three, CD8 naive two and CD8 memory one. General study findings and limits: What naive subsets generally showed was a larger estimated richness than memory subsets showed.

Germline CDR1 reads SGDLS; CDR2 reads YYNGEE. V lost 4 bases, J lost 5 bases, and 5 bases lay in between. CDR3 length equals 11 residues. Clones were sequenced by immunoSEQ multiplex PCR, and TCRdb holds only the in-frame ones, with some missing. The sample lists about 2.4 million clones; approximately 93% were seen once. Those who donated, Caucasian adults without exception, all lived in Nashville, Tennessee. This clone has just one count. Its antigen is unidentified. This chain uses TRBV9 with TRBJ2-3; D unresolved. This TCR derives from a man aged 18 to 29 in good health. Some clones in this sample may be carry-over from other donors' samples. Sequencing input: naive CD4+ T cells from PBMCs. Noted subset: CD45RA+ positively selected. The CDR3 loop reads CASSPEDTQYF. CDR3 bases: TGTGCCAGCAGCCCCGAAGATACGCAGTATTTT.